Each of the 6 T cell receptor beta chains below was sequenced from the same sample in a study of blood T cells in healthy people across ages. For the second PCR, which ran for roughly 7 to 11 cycles, a sample-barcoded 5' primer and a J-beta primer mix were used. TCRdb recomputed calls from the 5' RACE reads with MiXCR, one row per CDR3 protein. This table holds approximately 810,000 distinct CDR3 sequences, 25% to 30% found once. Input material: blood. The receptors come from a woman of 80 years or more in good health.

This clonotype was counted only a few times. V and J are TRBV6-5 and TRBJ1-1, with D possibly being TRBD1 (5 bases). The V gene lost 6 bases and the J gene lost 0 bases, with 17 bases spanning the gap. Germline V gene sequence: CDR1 MNHEY, CDR2 SVGAGI. The CDR3 covers 16 residues. CDR3 DNA sequence: TGTGCCAGCAGCACGATCGGGGGGGGGATGAACACTGAAGCTTTCTTT. Protein: CASSTIGGGMNTEAFF.

The table lists this clonotype with a few counts. V usage is TRBV4-1 and J usage is TRBJ1-2, with D possibly TRBD1 on 5 matching bases. Per the germline V gene, CDR1 is MGHRA and CDR2 is YSYEKL. This CDR3 has 18 amino acids. Trimming took off 1 base at V and 1 base at J, with 19 bases between the two ends. The CDR3 DNA sequence: TGCGCCAGCAGCCAAGGAGGAGTTTTGGACACCAGTAACTATGGCTACACCTTC. Translation gives CASSQGGVLDTSNYGYTF.

As for this clonotype: It may be a read error: a sequence one base away is much more abundant. This chain links TRBV7-9 with TRBJ1-2; D gene uncertain. Germline loops: CDR1 SEHNR, CDR2 FQNEAQ (reference sequence). CDR3 length: 14 residues. The CDR3 loop reads CANSPDGLFGGYTF. CDR3 nucleotide sequence: TGTGCCAACAGCCCGGACGGGTTATTTGGTGGCTACACCTTC. The whole variable domain, filled in from reference TRBV7-9 and TRBJ1-2, reads DTGVSQNPRHKITKRGQNVTFRCDPISEHNRLYWYRQTLGQGPEFLTYFQNEAQLEKSRLLSDRFSAERPKGSFSTLEIQRTEQGDSAMYLCANSPDGLFGGYTFGSGTRLTVV.

This chain uses TRBV12-3 or TRBV12-4 with TRBJ2-1; D is unclear. Trimming removed 4 bases at V and 2 bases at J, with 9 bases between. The CDR3 is 14 amino acids. DNA of the CDR3: TGTGCCAGCAGTTCTGCTTTACCCTACAATGAGCAGTTCTTC. Amino acid sequence: CASSSALPYNEQFF.

The genes are TRBV12-3 or TRBV12-4 and TRBJ1-1; 8 nucleotides agree with TRBD1. Unmatched junction bases numbered 8, after V lost 4 bases and J lost 1 base. CDR3 length equals 16 residues. CDR3 nucleotide sequence: TGTGCCAGCAGTTCAACGACAGGGGCGGGGAACACTGAAGCTTTCTTT. This sequence encodes CASSSTTGAGNTEAFF.

This clonotype showed up just a few times. The gene calls are TRBV30 and TRBJ2-5; TRBD2 is a possible D gene (6 bases). This CDR3 contains 13 residues. Trimming took 2 bases from V and 2 from J, leaving 9 bases between them. Germline V gene data show CDR1 as GTSNPN and CDR2 as SVGIG (reference sequence). The CDR3 nucleotides are TGTGCCTGGAGTCCCGGGAGTCAAGAGACCCAGTACTTC. Residues: CAWSPGSQETQYF.